The next 14 T cell receptor beta chains were all read from a single sample in a study of blood T cell repertoires in COVID-19. The data were produced by immunoSEQ multiplex PCR, yet TCRdb's version contains in-frame clones alone and is incomplete. The sample shows around 55,000 clones, over 75% of them seen only once. The sample comprised peripheral blood. The source of these receptors is a human donor with active COVID-19. The donor label of this sample is uncertain.

This clone was observed a single time. The chain recombines TRBV28 with TRBJ2-1; 12 nucleotides line up with TRBD2. V was clipped by 8 bases and J by 1 base; unmatched bases: 3. Germline values: CDR1 MDHEN, CDR2 SYDVKM. The CDR3 sequence is 15 residues long. DNA of the CDR3: TGTGCCAGCCGCGGACTAGCGGGATCCTACAATGAGCAGTTCTTC. The encoded protein is CASRGLAGSYNEQFF.

The J gene is TRBJ2-7, the V gene TRBV7-3; TRBD1 aligns across 10 bases. Germline CDR1 and CDR2: SGHTA and FQGTGA. Losses at the gene ends were 5 bases for V and 7 bases for J; bases not matched to a gene: 5. This CDR3 is built from 13 residues. CDR3 protein: CASSRTGGEEQYV. The CDR3 region has the DNA TGTGCCAGCAGCCGGACAGGGGGAGAGGAGCAGTACGTC.

This clone came up a few times. The chain employs TRBV5-1 and TRBJ1-5; D is unclear. The V gene lost 0 bases and the J gene lost 2 bases, with 6 bases spanning the gap. The germline V gene encodes CDR1 SGHRS and CDR2 YFSETQ. This CDR3 region has 14 residues. CDR3 coding DNA: TGCGCCAGCAGCTTGGAGCTGGGCAATCAGCCCCAGCATTTT. Translation: CASSLELGNQPQHF.

This chain uses TRBV5-6 with TRBJ2-4, with TRBD2 identical over 9 bases. The CDR3 loop spans 16 amino acids. Germline V gives CDR1 SGHDT, CDR2 YYEEEE. V gave up 4 bases and J gave up 5 bases; unmatched junction bases: 10. In DNA, the CDR3 is TGTGCCAGCAGCGAAGTAGCGGGAGACCCAGAAAACATTCAGTACTTC. It translates to CASSEVAGDPENIQYF.

This clone appeared once. The V call is TRBV27, the J call TRBJ1-2; TRBD1 aligns across 7 bases. Trimming took 2 bases from V and 5 from J; bases not matched to a gene: 2. Germline V gene data show CDR1 as MNHEY and CDR2 as SMNVEV (reference sequence). The CDR3 sequence is 13 residues long. The CDR3 bases are TGTGCCAGCAGTTTAGCGGGACAGTATGGCTACACCTTC. Translation gives CASSLAGQYGYTF.

This rearrangement joins TRBV11-2 to TRBJ2-1; TRBD2 agrees at 8 bases. CDR3 length equals 15 residues. J gave up 5 bases and V 2 bases, and 5 bases lay outside the gene matches. Per the germline V gene, CDR1 is SGHAT and CDR2 is FQNNGV. In DNA, the CDR3 is TGTGCCAGCAGCTTACTGGCGGGAGGAAACAATGAGCAGTTCTTC. Translation gives CASSLLAGGNNEQFF.

The chain recombines TRBV6-5 with TRBJ2-7; a possible D gene is TRBD1 (7 bases). Between the trimmed V and J ends, which lost 3 bases and 0 bases, there was a span of 9 bases. The CDR3 has 14 residues. CDR1 and CDR2 (germline): MNHEY, SVGAGI. CDR3 sequence: CASSYQGGSYEQYF. The CDR3 DNA reads TGTGCCAGCAGTTATCAGGGGGGCTCCTACGAGCAGTACTTC.

This clone was detected a few times. This sequence joins TRBV2 and TRBJ1-4; 7 bases line up with TRBD1. V lost 6 bases to trimming and J lost 4 bases; unmatched junction nucleotides: 5. The CDR3 has 14 residues. Germline V gene lookup returns CDR1 SNHLY and CDR2 FYNNEI. CDR3 protein: CASRRTGSNEKLFF. Here the CDR3 DNA reads TGTGCCAGCAGAAGGACAGGAAGTAATGAAAAACTGTTTTTT.

The CDR3 here is CASSSRDTYEQYV. Written as DNA, the CDR3 is TGTGCCAGCAGTTCCCGGGACACCTACGAGCAGTACGTC. This chain links TRBV12-3 or TRBV12-4 with TRBJ2-7; tentative D call: TRBD1 (6 bases). This CDR3 is built from 13 residues. V shed 4 bases and J shed 2 bases, with 9 bases lying between them.

This chain joins TRBV15 and TRBJ2-2; TRBD1 matches at 9 bases. From germline, CDR1 is LNHNV and CDR2 YYDKDF (reference sequence). The junction had 0 bases not matched to a gene; V was cut back by 3 bases and J by 1 base. The length of the CDR3 is 15 residues. The CDR3 sequence: CATSRDRGNTGELFF. In nucleotides, the CDR3 is TGTGCCACCAGCAGGGACAGGGGGAACACCGGGGAGCTGTTTTTT.

The V and J genes are TRBV3-1 (or the pseudogene TRBV3-2) and TRBJ1-1; 11 nucleotides match TRBD1. This CDR3 is 18 amino acids long. The ends lost 0 bases at V and 1 base at J; junction bases unmatched: 7. Germline CDR1 is LGHDT and CDR2 is YNNKEL (reference sequence). The CDR3 here is CASSQDLDRGLRNTEAFF. The DNA for the CDR3 is TGTGCCAGCAGCCAAGACTTGGACAGGGGGCTTCGGAACACTGAAGCTTTCTTT.

The chain recombines TRBV19 with TRBJ1-2, with TRBD1 matching over 7 bases. CDR1 LNHDA and CDR2 SQIVND come from the germline V gene (reference sequence). V shed 5 bases and J 8 bases; nucleotides not matched to a gene: 5. This CDR3 spans 12 amino acids. The chain's CDR3 is CASSEGAMGYTF. CDR3 sequence (DNA): TGTGCCAGTAGTGAGGGGGCGATGGGCTACACCTTC.

This clone was recorded once. This chain links TRBV18 with TRBJ1-4, with a tentative D call TRBD1 (6 bases). Trimming shortened V by 3 bases and J by 4 bases, and 12 bases separated the two germline ends. The germline gives CDR1 KGHSH, CDR2 LQKENI. The CDR3 runs to 15 residues. As DNA, the CDR3 is TGTGCCAGCTCACCGGGGACACCCCGTAATGAAAAACTGTTTTTT. As protein: CASSPGTPRNEKLFF.

V is TRBV27 and J is TRBJ2-3; 8 bases line up with TRBD1. The CDR3 extends over 16 amino acids. Germline V gene lookup returns CDR1 MNHEY and CDR2 SMNVEV (reference sequence). V lost 0 bases, J lost 0 bases, and 2 bases stayed unmatched. CDR3 sequence (DNA): TGTGCCAGCAGTTTATCACAGGGGGTGAGCACAGATACGCAGTATTTT. Translated, it gives CASSLSQGVSTDTQYF.